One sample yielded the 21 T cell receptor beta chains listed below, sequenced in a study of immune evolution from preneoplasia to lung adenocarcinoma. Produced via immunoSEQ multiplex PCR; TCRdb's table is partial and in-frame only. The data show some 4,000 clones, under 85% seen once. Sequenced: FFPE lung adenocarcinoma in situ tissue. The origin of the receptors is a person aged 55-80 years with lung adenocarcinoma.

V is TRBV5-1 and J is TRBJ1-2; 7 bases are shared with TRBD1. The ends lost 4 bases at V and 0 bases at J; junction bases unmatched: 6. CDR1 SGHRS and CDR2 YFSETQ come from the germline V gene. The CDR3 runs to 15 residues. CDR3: CASSPGGGANYGYTF. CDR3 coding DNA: TGCGCCAGCAGCCCGGGAGGGGGCGCTAACTATGGCTACACCTTC.

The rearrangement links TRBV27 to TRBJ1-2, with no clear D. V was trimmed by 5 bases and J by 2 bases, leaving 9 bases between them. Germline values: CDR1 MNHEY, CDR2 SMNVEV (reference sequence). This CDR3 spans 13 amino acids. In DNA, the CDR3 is TGTGCCAGCAGTACCCAGAAAAACTATGGCTACACCTTC. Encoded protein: CASSTQKNYGYTF.

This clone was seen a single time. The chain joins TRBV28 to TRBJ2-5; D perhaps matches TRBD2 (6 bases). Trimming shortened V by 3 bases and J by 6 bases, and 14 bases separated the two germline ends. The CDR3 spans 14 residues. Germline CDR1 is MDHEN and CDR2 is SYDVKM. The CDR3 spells CASSFPAGLQTQYF. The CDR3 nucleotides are TGTGCCAGCAGTTTTCCGGCGGGGTTACAGACCCAGTACTTC.

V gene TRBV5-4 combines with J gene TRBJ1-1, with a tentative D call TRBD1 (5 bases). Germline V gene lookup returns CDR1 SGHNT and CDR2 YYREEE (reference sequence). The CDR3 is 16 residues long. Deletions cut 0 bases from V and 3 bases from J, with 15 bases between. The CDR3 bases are TGTGCCAGCAGCTTGGGCCAGGGCTTAGTGTACACTGAAGCTTTCTTT. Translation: CASSLGQGLVYTEAFF.

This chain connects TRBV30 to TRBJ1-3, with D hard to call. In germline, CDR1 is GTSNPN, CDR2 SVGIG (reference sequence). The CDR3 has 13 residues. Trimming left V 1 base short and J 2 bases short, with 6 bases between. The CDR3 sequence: CAWSAKTGNTIYF. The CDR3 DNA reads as TGTGCCTGGAGTGCCAAAACTGGAAACACCATATATTTT.

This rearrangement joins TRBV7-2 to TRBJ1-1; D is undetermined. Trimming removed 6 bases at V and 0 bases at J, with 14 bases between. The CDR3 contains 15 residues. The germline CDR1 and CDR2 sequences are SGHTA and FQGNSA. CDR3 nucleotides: TGTGCCAGCAGTACAAGGAGTAAGATGAACACTGAAGCTTTCTTT. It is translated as CASSTRSKMNTEAFF.

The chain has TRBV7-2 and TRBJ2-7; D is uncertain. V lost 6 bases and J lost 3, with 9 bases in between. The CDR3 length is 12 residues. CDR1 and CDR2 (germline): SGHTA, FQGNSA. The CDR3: CASSRDNYEQYF. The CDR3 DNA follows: TGTGCCAGCAGTCGCGACAACTACGAGCAGTACTTC.

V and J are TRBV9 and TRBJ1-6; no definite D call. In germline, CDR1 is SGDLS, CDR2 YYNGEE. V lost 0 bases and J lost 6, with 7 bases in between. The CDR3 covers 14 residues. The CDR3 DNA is TGTGCCAGCAGCGTAGGGCCCTCTAATTCACCCCTCCACTTT. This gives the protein CASSVGPSNSPLHF.

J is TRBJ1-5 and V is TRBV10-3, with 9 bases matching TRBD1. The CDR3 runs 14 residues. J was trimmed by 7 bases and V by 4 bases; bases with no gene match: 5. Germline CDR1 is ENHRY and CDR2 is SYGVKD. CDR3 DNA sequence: TGTGCCATCAGTGGGGGGGACAGGGTGCAGCCCCAGCATTTT. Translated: CAISGGDRVQPQHF.

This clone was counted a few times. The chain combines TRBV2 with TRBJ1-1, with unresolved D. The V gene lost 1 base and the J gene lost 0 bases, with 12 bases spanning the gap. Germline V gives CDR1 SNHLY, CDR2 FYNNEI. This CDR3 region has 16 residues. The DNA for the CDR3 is TGTGCCAGCAGTGAAGGTCTGGGAGGGTTGAACACTGAAGCTTTCTTT. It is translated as CASSEGLGGLNTEAFF.

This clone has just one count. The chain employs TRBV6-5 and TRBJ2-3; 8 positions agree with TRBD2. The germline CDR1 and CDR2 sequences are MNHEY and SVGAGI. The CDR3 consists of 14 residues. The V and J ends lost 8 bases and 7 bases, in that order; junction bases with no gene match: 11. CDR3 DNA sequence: TGTGCCAGCGGTCGAAGACTAGCGCAGTATACGCAGTATTTT. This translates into CASGRRLAQYTQYF.

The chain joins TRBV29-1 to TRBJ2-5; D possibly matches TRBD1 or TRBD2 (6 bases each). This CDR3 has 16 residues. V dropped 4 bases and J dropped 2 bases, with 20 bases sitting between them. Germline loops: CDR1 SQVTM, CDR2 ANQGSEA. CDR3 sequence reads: CSVATGGLAQQETQYF. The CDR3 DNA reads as TGCAGCGTTGCCACTGGGGGGCTAGCTCAACAAGAGACCCAGTACTTC.

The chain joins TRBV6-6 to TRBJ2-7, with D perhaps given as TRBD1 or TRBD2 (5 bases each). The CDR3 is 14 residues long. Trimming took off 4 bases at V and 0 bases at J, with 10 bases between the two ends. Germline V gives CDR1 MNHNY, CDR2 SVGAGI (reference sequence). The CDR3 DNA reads TGTGCCAGCAGTTTTGGGGGATCCTCCTACGAGCAGTACTTC. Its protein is CASSFGGSSYEQYF.

The CDR3 sequence is CASSFTGEEKLFF. The CDR3 bases are TGTGCCAGCAGCTTTACAGGGGAAGAAAAACTGTTTTTT. This chain connects TRBV11-1 to TRBJ1-4; 7 bases fit TRBD1. Germline V lookup: CDR1 SGHAT, CDR2 FQDESV (reference sequence). Unmatched junction bases numbered 3, after V lost 3 bases and J lost 8 bases. This CDR3 contains 13 residues.

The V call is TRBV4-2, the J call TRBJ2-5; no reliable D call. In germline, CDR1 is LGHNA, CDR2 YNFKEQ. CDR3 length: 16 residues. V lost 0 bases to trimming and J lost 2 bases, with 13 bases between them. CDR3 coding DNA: TGTGCCAGCAGCCAAGATCTGAGACCTCCGCAAGAGACCCAGTACTTC. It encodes CASSQDLRPPQETQYF.

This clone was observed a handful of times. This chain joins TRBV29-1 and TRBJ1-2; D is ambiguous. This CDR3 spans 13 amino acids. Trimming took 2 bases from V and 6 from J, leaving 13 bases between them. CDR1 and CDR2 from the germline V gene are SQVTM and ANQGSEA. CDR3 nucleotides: TGCAGCGTTGAACCTAGATCGGGGAATGGCTACACCTTC. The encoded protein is CSVEPRSGNGYTF.

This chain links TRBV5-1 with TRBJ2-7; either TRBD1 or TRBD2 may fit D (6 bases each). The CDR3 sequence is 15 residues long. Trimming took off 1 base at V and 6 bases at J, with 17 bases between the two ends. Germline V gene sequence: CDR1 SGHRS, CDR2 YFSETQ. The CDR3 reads CASSLRGADTGEQYF. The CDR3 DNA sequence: TGCGCCAGCAGCTTGAGGGGGGCAGACACGGGCGAGCAGTACTTC.

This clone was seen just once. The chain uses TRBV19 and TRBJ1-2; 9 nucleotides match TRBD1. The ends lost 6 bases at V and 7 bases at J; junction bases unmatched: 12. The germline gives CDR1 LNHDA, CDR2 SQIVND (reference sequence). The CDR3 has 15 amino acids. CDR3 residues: CASSLAGTGYSGYTF. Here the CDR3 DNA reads TGTGCCAGTAGCCTAGCCGGGACAGGGTACTCTGGCTACACCTTC.

CDR3 nucleotides: TGTGCCAGCAGTGAGTTAGCGGGGGTATACAATGAGCAGTTCTTC. Protein sequence: CASSELAGVYNEQFF. V is TRBV6-4 and J is TRBJ2-1; 9 bases fit TRBD2. The CDR3 contains 15 residues. Germline V gene data show CDR1 as MRHNA and CDR2 as SNTAGT. Trimming at V came to 3 bases and at J to 4 bases, leaving 4 bases not matched to a gene.

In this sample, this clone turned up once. CDR3 DNA: TGCGCCAGCAGTGAGTCGGCAGGGCGCACAGATACGCAGTATTTT. The encoded protein is CASSESAGRTDTQYF. The chain carries TRBV10-2 and TRBJ2-3; D is perhaps TRBD1 (5 bases). Trimming cost V 0 bases and J 1 base, with 8 bases left between them. The length of the CDR3 is 15 residues. Germline V gene sequence: CDR1 WSHSY, CDR2 SAAADI.

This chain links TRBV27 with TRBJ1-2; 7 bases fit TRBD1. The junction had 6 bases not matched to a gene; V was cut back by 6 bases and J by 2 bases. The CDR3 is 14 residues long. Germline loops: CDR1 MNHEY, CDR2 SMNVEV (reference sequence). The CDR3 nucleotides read TGTGCCAGCAGCAAGACAGGGAGAAACTATGGCTACACCTTC. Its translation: CASSKTGRNYGYTF.